The rows below give T cell receptor beta chains drawn from one sample of a study of circulating CD8 cells and anti-PD-1 response in melanoma. In TCRdb, the reads were re-called with MiXCR into one record per CDR3 protein. The data contain some 180 distinct CDR3 sequences, around 20% of them singletons. Here the sequenced sample was CD8+ T cells from PBMCs, taken at baseline or after one month of anti-PD-1 therapy (not recorded which). All receptors come from a human donor with melanoma. The CDR3 runs from the conserved cysteine through the conserved F or W. D genes are given only for firm matches. Clone size, where shown, is once, few, many, or a class for clones that have expanded.

v_call: TRBV7-2
clone_size: large
d_call: .
j_call: TRBJ2-7
cdr3_aa: CASSFWGLQAEQYF
cdr3_nt: TGTGCCAGCAGCTTTTGGGGATTACAGGCCGAGCAGTACTTC

v_call: TRBV28
clone_size: medium-sized
d_call: .
j_call: TRBJ1-5
cdr3_aa: CASSPPRGPQHF
cdr3_nt: TGTGCCAGCAGTCCACCTAGGGGGCCCCAGCATTTT

v_call: TRBV20-1
clone_size: hyperexpanded
d_call: TRBD2
j_call: TRBJ2-3
cdr3_aa: CSARPPGLAGGTTSTDTQYF
cdr3_nt: TGCAGTGCTAGACCCCCTGGACTAGCGGGAGGTACCACTAGCACAGATACGCAGTATTTT

v_call: TRBV19
clone_size: medium-sized
d_call: .
j_call: TRBJ1-1
cdr3_aa: CASSIGGVNTEAFF
cdr3_nt: TGTGCCAGTAGTATCGGCGGGGTAAACACTGAAGCTTTCTTT

v_call: TRBV19
clone_size: .
d_call: .
j_call: TRBJ2-7
cdr3_aa: CASSMEGSSYEQYF
cdr3_nt: TGTGCCAGTAGTATGGAGGGAAGCTCCTACGAGCAGTACTTC

v_call: TRBV2
clone_size: large
d_call: TRBD2
j_call: TRBJ2-2
cdr3_aa: CASREGLGGTGELFF
cdr3_nt: TGTGCCAGCAGGGAAGGACTAGGAGGGACCGGGGAGCTGTTTTTT

v_call: TRBV6-2/TRBV6-3
clone_size: medium-sized
d_call: TRBD2
j_call: TRBJ2-1
cdr3_aa: CASGGNAGGNEQFF
cdr3_nt: TGTGCCAGCGGAGGGAACGCGGGGGGGAACGAGCAGTTCTTC

v_call: TRBV28
clone_size: large
d_call: .
j_call: TRBJ1-1
cdr3_aa: CASRLKTTTEAFF
cdr3_nt: TGTGCCAGCAGACTTAAAACGACAACTGAAGCTTTCTTT

v_call: TRBV6-6
clone_size: large
d_call: .
j_call: TRBJ2-2
cdr3_aa: CASGQDFWPNTGELFF
cdr3_nt: TGTGCCAGCGGACAAGATTTTTGGCCGAACACCGGGGAGCTGTTTTTT

v_call: TRBV29-1
clone_size: large
d_call: .
j_call: TRBJ2-1
cdr3_aa: CSVELVSYNEQFF
cdr3_nt: TGCAGTGTTGAACTAGTTTCCTACAATGAGCAGTTCTTC

v_call: TRBV14
clone_size: medium-sized
d_call: TRBD2
j_call: TRBJ2-7
cdr3_aa: CASSQGRGRLISYEQYF
cdr3_nt: TGTGCCAGCAGCCAGGGACGCGGGAGGCTTATCTCCTACGAGCAGTACTTC

v_call: TRBV7-3
clone_size: large
d_call: TRBD2
j_call: TRBJ2-3
cdr3_aa: CASSRLASNTDTQYF
cdr3_nt: TGTGCCAGCAGCCGACTAGCGTCTAACACAGATACGCAGTATTTT

v_call: TRBV28
clone_size: large
d_call: .
j_call: TRBJ2-1
cdr3_aa: CASSLYGYNEQFF
cdr3_nt: TGTGCCAGCAGTTTATATGGCTACAATGAGCAGTTCTTC

v_call: TRBV25-1
clone_size: large
d_call: .
j_call: TRBJ1-1
cdr3_aa: CASSTLGRDTEAFF
cdr3_nt: TGTGCCAGCAGTACCCTAGGACGGGACACTGAAGCTTTCTTT

v_call: TRBV28
clone_size: .
d_call: .
j_call: TRBJ2-1
cdr3_aa: CASSLSAGGYNEQFF
cdr3_nt: TGTGCCAGCAGTTTATCAGCGGGCGGGTACAATGAGCAGTTCTTC

v_call: TRBV7-3
clone_size: .
d_call: TRBD2
j_call: TRBJ2-3
cdr3_aa: CASSRLALSTGTQYF
cdr3_nt: TGTGCCAGCAGCCGACTAGCGTTGAGCACAGGTACGCAGTACTTT

v_call: TRBV2
clone_size: large
d_call: TRBD2
j_call: TRBJ2-2
cdr3_aa: CASRGRLAGTADPFTGELFF
cdr3_nt: TGTGCCAGCAGGGGTAGACTAGCGGGGACCGCTGATCCCTTCACCGGGGAGCTGTTTTTT

v_call: TRBV5-1
clone_size: .
d_call: .
j_call: TRBJ1-1
cdr3_aa: CASSLGRTEAFF
cdr3_nt: TGCGCCAGCAGCTTGGGGAGGACTGAAGCTTTCTTT

v_call: TRBV24-1
clone_size: large
d_call: .
j_call: TRBJ2-1
cdr3_aa: CATSAGNEQFF
cdr3_nt: TGTGCCACCAGTGCGGGCAATGAGCAGTTCTTC

v_call: TRBV28
clone_size: large
d_call: .
j_call: TRBJ2-7
cdr3_aa: CASSLLSSSYEQYF
cdr3_nt: TGTGCCAGCAGTTTACTCAGCAGCTCCTACGAGCAGTACTTC

v_call: TRBV29-1
clone_size: large
d_call: .
j_call: TRBJ2-1
cdr3_aa: CSVEDPGYNEQFF
cdr3_nt: TGCAGTGTTGAAGATCCGGGATACAATGAGCAGTTCTTC

v_call: TRBV29-1
clone_size: large
d_call: .
j_call: TRBJ1-1
cdr3_aa: CSVAATEAFF
cdr3_nt: TGCAGCGTTGCCGCCACTGAAGCTTTCTTT

v_call: TRBV2
clone_size: hyperexpanded
d_call: TRBD1
j_call: TRBJ1-5
cdr3_aa: CASREGTGGFQPQHF
cdr3_nt: TGTGCCAGCAGGGAAGGGACAGGGGGCTTTCAGCCCCAGCATTTT

v_call: TRBV12-3/TRBV12-4
clone_size: large
d_call: TRBD1
j_call: TRBJ2-3
cdr3_aa: CASRPTDRGIGTQYF
cdr3_nt: TGTGCCAGCAGGCCTACGGACAGGGGTATAGGTACGCAGTATTTT

v_call: TRBV28
clone_size: large
d_call: .
j_call: TRBJ2-1
cdr3_aa: CASSRDSALYNEQFF
cdr3_nt: TGTGCCAGCAGCCGGGACTCGGCCCTTTACAATGAGCAGTTCTTC

v_call: TRBV14
clone_size: medium-sized
d_call: .
j_call: TRBJ2-7
cdr3_aa: CASSLLDKKIAYEQYF
cdr3_nt: TGTGCCAGCAGCCTGCTGGATAAGAAAATAGCCTACGAGCAGTACTTC

v_call: TRBV28
clone_size: large
d_call: TRBD1
j_call: TRBJ2-1
cdr3_aa: CASSLGTGYNEQFF
cdr3_nt: TGTGCCAGCAGTTTGGGGACAGGGTACAATGAGCAGTTCTTC

v_call: TRBV7-3
clone_size: large
d_call: TRBD2
j_call: TRBJ2-5
cdr3_aa: CASSSRLAGPQETQYF
cdr3_nt: TGTGCCAGCAGCTCTCGACTAGCGGGACCCCAAGAGACCCAGTACTTC

v_call: TRBV11-2
clone_size: few
d_call: .
j_call: TRBJ2-1
cdr3_aa: CASSFELTGLSSYNEQFF
cdr3_nt: TGTGCCAGCAGCTTCGAGCTAACGGGCCTTAGCTCCTACAATGAGCAGTTCTTC

v_call: TRBV13
clone_size: large
d_call: TRBD2
j_call: TRBJ2-3
cdr3_aa: CASRTSSSGSSTDTQYF
cdr3_nt: TGTGCCAGCAGAACATCAAGTAGCGGGAGTAGCACAGATACGCAGTATTTT

v_call: TRBV7-8
clone_size: large
d_call: TRBD2
j_call: TRBJ2-1
cdr3_aa: CASRPGLAGNEQFF
cdr3_nt: TGTGCCAGCAGGCCGGGACTAGCGGGAAATGAGCAGTTCTTC

v_call: TRBV29-1
clone_size: .
d_call: .
j_call: TRBJ2-7
cdr3_aa: CSVGGGGSYEQYF
cdr3_nt: TGCAGCGTTGGAGGCGGAGGCTCCTACGAGCAGTACTTC

v_call: TRBV28
clone_size: large
d_call: TRBD1
j_call: TRBJ2-2
cdr3_aa: CASLPGGGTGGDTGELFF
cdr3_nt: TGTGCCAGCCTCCCTGGGGGAGGGACAGGGGGCGACACCGGGGAGCTGTTTTTT

v_call: TRBV27
clone_size: hyperexpanded
d_call: TRBD2
j_call: TRBJ2-5
cdr3_aa: CASSQGLAGLEETQYF
cdr3_nt: TGTGCCAGCAGCCAAGGACTAGCCGGATTGGAGGAGACCCAGTACTTC

v_call: TRBV29-1
clone_size: once
d_call: TRBD2
j_call: TRBJ2-1
cdr3_aa: CSAEGGSNYNEQFF
cdr3_nt: TGCAGCGCTGAGGGCGGGAGTAATTACAATGAGCAGTTCTTC

v_call: TRBV7-3
clone_size: large
d_call: TRBD2
j_call: TRBJ2-5
cdr3_aa: CASSRLAGGVETQYF
cdr3_nt: TGTGCCAGCAGTAGACTAGCGGGAGGAGTAGAGACCCAGTACTTC

v_call: TRBV13
clone_size: medium-sized
d_call: TRBD2
j_call: TRBJ2-1
cdr3_aa: CASSGGLAGGNEQFF
cdr3_nt: TGTGCCAGCAGCGGCGGACTAGCGGGGGGGAATGAGCAGTTCTTC

v_call: TRBV27
clone_size: .
d_call: .
j_call: TRBJ2-2
cdr3_aa: CASSLAGRGTGELFF
cdr3_nt: TGTGCCAGCAGTTTAGCGGGTAGGGGCACCGGGGAGCTGTTTTTT

v_call: TRBV20-1
clone_size: .
d_call: TRBD1
j_call: TRBJ2-2
cdr3_aa: CSARAFFERTGPNTGELFF
cdr3_nt: TGCAGTGCTAGAGCGTTTTTTGAAAGGACAGGCCCGAACACCGGGGAGCTGTTTTTT

v_call: TRBV27
clone_size: large
d_call: TRBD1
j_call: TRBJ2-7
cdr3_aa: CASSFLRQGNPEQYF
cdr3_nt: TGTGCCAGCAGTTTTTTAAGACAGGGGAACCCCGAGCAGTACTTC

v_call: TRBV11-2
clone_size: large
d_call: TRBD2
j_call: TRBJ2-2
cdr3_aa: CASSFGAGENGELFF
cdr3_nt: TGTGCCAGCAGCTTCGGAGCGGGGGAAAACGGGGAGCTGTTTTTT

v_call: TRBV28
clone_size: few
d_call: TRBD2
j_call: TRBJ2-7
cdr3_aa: CASSRGGIYEQYF
cdr3_nt: TGTGCCAGCAGTCGCGGGGGGATTTACGAGCAGTACTTC

v_call: TRBV2
clone_size: .
d_call: .
j_call: TRBJ2-7
cdr3_aa: CASSLRGSTYEQYF
cdr3_nt: TGTGCCAGCAGTTTGAGGGGGTCGACCTACGAGCAGTACTTC

v_call: TRBV7-3
clone_size: once
d_call: TRBD2
j_call: TRBJ2-1
cdr3_aa: CASSRLAGGADEQFF
cdr3_nt: TGTGCCAGCAGTAGACTAGCGGGAGGTGCAGATGAGCAGTTCTTC

v_call: TRBV25-1
clone_size: large
d_call: .
j_call: TRBJ2-7
cdr3_aa: CAIETGAAEQYF
cdr3_nt: TGTGCCATCGAAACTGGGGCCGCCGAGCAGTACTTC

v_call: TRBV2
clone_size: .
d_call: .
j_call: TRBJ2-1
cdr3_aa: CATATGLTEQFF
cdr3_nt: TGTGCCACCGCGACAGGCCTGACGGAGCAGTTCTTC

v_call: TRBV6-5
clone_size: once
d_call: TRBD1
j_call: TRBJ2-3
cdr3_aa: CASSLGQGFSTDTQYF
cdr3_nt: TGTGCCAGCAGTTTAGGACAGGGCTTTAGCACAGATACGCAGTATTTT

v_call: TRBV27
clone_size: hyperexpanded
d_call: .
j_call: TRBJ2-5
cdr3_aa: CASSLGSGFATQYF
cdr3_nt: TGTGCCAGCAGTTTAGGATCAGGATTTGCGACCCAGTACTTC

v_call: TRBV27
clone_size: medium-sized
d_call: TRBD1
j_call: TRBJ2-7
cdr3_aa: CASSPSQGEAANEQYF
cdr3_nt: TGTGCCAGCAGTCCTTCTCAGGGGGAAGCGGCGAACGAGCAGTACTTC

v_call: TRBV5-5
clone_size: large
d_call: .
j_call: TRBJ2-7
cdr3_aa: CASSSPLISEQYF
cdr3_nt: TGTGCCAGCAGCTCCCCCTTAATCAGCGAGCAGTACTTC

v_call: TRBV6-5
clone_size: hyperexpanded
d_call: TRBD1
j_call: TRBJ1-1
cdr3_aa: CASSYGGQRAEAFF
cdr3_nt: TGTGCCAGCAGTTATGGGGGACAGAGGGCTGAAGCTTTCTTT

v_call: TRBV25-1
clone_size: .
d_call: .
j_call: TRBJ2-4
cdr3_aa: CASSDRVGNIQYF
cdr3_nt: TGTGCCAGCAGTGACAGGGTGGGAAACATTCAGTACTTC

v_call: TRBV24-1
clone_size: .
d_call: .
j_call: TRBJ2-2
cdr3_aa: CATSVRSPGELFF
cdr3_nt: TGTGCCACCAGTGTAAGGAGCCCCGGGGAGCTGTTTTTT

v_call: TRBV4-1
clone_size: medium-sized
d_call: .
j_call: TRBJ2-4
cdr3_aa: CASSQGRPADIQYF
cdr3_nt: TGCGCCAGCAGCCAGGGACGTCCCGCGGACATTCAGTACTTC